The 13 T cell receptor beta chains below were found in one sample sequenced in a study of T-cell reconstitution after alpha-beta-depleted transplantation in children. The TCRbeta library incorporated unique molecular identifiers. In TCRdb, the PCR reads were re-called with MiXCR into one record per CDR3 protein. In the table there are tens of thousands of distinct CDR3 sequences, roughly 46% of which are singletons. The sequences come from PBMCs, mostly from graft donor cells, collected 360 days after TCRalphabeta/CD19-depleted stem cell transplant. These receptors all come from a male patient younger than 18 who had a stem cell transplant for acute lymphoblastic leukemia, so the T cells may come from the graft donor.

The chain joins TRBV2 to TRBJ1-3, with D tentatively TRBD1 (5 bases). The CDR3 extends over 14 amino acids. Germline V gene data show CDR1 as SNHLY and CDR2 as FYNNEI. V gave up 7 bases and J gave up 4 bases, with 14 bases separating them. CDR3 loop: CASTRDGSGNTIYF. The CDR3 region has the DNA TGTGCCAGCACCAGGGACGGAAGCGGAAACACCATATATTTT.

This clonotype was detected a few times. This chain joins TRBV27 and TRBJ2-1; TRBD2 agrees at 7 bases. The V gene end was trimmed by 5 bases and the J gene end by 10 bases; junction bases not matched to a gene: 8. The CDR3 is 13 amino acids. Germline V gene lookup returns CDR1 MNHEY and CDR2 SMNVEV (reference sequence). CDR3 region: CASSERERHEQFF. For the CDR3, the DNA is TGTGCCAGCAGTGAGCGGGAAAGGCACGAGCAGTTCTTC.

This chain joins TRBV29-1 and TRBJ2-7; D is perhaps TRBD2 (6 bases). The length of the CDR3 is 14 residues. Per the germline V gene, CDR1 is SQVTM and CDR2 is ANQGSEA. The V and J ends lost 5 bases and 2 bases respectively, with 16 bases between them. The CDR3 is CSVRPSDLPYEQYF. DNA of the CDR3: TGCAGCGTTCGCCCTAGCGACCTTCCCTACGAGCAGTACTTC.

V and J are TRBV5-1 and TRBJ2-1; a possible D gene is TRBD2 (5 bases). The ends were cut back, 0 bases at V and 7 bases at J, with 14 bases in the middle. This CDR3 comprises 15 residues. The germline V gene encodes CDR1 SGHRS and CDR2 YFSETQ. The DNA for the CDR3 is TGCGCCAGCAGCTTGGAAAACGGGATGGGTAATGAGCAGTTCTTC. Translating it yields CASSLENGMGNEQFF.

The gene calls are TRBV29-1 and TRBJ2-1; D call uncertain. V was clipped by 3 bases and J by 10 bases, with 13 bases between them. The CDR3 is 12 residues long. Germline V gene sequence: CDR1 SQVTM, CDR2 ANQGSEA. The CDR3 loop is CSVEPGSREQFF. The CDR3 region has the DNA TGCAGCGTTGAGCCTGGCTCACGAGAGCAGTTCTTC.

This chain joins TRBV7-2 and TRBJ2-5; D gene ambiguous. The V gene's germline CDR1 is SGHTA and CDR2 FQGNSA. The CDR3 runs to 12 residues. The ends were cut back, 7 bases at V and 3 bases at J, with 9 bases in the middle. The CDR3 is CASTPPKETQYF. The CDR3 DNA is TGTGCCAGCACTCCCCCAAAAGAGACCCAGTACTTC.

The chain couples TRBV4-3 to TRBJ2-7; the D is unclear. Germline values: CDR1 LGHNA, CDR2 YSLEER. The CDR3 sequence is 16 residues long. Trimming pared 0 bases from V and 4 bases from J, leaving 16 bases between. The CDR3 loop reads CASSQDHSAGQYEQYF. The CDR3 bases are TGCGCCAGCAGCCAAGATCACAGCGCAGGTCAATACGAGCAGTACTTC.

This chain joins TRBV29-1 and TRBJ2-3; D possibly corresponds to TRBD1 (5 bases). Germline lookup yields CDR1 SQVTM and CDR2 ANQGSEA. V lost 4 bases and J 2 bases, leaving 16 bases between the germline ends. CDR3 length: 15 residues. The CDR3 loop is CSVGSRQGTTDTQYF. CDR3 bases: TGCAGCGTTGGGTCCCGGCAGGGAACCACAGATACGCAGTATTTT.

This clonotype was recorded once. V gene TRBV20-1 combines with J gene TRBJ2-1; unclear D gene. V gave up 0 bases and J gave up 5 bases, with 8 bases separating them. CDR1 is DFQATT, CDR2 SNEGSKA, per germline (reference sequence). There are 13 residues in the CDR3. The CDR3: CSARDTENNEQFF. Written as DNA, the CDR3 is TGCAGTGCTAGAGATACCGAGAACAATGAGCAGTTCTTC.

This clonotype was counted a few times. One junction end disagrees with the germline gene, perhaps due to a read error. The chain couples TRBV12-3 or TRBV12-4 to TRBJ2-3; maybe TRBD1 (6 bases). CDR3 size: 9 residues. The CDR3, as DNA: TGTGCCAGCAGCCCGCCAGGGGATTTC. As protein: CASSPPGDF.

The CDR3 DNA reads as TGTGCCAGCAGTTACTCTGGCTATAACTATGGCTACACCTTC. It specifies CASSYSGYNYGYTF. V usage is TRBV6-5 and J usage is TRBJ1-2; D not certain. The CDR3 runs to 14 residues. The germline V gene encodes CDR1 MNHEY and CDR2 SVGAGI. V gave up 0 bases and J gave up 1 base, with 6 bases separating them.

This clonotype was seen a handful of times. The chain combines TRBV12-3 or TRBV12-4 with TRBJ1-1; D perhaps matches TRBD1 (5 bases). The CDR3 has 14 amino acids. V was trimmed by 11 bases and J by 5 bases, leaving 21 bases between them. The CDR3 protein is CAARGFGPNTEAFF. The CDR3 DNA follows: TGTGCCGCCCGGGGCTTTGGGCCGAATACTGAAGCTTTCTTT.

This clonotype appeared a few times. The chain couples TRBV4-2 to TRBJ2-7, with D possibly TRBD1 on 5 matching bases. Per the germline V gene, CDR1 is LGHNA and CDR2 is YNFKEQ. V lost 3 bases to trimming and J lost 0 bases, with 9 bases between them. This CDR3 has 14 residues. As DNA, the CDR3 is TGTGCCAGCAGCCAGGGCCAGGGCTCCTACGAGCAGTACTTC. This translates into CASSQGQGSYEQYF.